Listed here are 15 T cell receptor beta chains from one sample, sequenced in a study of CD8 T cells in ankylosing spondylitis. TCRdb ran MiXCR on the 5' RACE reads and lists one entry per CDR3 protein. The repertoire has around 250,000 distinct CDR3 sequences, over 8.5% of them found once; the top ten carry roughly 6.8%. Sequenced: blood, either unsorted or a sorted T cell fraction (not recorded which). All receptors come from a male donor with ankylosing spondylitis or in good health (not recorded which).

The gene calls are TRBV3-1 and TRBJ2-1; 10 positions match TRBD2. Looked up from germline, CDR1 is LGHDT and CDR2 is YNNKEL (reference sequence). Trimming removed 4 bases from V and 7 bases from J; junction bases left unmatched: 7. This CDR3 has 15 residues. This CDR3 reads CASSRSSGSSNEQFF. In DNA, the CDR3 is TGTGCCAGCAGCCGATCTAGCGGGAGCAGTAATGAGCAGTTCTTC.

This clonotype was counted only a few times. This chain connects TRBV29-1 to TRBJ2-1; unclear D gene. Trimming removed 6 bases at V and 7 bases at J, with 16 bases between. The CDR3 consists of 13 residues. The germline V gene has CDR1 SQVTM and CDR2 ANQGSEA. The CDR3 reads CSVAFNPGNEQFF. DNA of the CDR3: TGCAGCGTCGCATTCAATCCTGGAAATGAGCAGTTCTTC.

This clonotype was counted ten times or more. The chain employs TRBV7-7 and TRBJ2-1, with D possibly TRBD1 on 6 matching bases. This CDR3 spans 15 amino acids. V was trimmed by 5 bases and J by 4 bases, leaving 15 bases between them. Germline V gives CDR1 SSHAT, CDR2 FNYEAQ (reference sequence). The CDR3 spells CASSIGAGEYNEQFF. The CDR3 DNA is TGTGCCAGCAGCATCGGGGCAGGGGAATACAATGAGCAGTTCTTC.

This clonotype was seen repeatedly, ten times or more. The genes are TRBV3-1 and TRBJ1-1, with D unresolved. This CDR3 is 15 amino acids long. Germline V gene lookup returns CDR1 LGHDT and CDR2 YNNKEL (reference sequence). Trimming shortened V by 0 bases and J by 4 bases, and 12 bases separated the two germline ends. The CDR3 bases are TGTGCCAGCAGCCAAGATCACATTGCGACCACTGAAGCTTTCTTT. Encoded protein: CASSQDHIATTEAFF.

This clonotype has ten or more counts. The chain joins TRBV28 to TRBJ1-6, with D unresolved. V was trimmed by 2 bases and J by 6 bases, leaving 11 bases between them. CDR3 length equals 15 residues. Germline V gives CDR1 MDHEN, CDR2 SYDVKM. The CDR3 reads CASSLNSMGNSPLHF. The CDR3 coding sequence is TGTGCCAGCAGTTTAAACTCAATGGGTAATTCACCCCTCCACTTT.

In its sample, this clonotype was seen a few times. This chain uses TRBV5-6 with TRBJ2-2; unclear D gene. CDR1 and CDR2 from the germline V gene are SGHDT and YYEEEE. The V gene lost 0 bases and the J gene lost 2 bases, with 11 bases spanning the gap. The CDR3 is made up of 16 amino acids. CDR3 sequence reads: CASSLAWEPNTGELFF. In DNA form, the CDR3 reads TGTGCCAGCAGCTTGGCGTGGGAACCCAACACCGGGGAGCTGTTTTTT.

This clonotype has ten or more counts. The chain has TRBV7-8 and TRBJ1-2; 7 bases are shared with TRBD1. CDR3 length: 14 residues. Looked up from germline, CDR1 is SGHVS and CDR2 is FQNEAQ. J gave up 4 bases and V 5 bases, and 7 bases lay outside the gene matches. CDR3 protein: CASSIGQASYGYTF. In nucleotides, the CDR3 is TGTGCCAGCAGCATCGGACAGGCCAGCTATGGCTACACCTTC.

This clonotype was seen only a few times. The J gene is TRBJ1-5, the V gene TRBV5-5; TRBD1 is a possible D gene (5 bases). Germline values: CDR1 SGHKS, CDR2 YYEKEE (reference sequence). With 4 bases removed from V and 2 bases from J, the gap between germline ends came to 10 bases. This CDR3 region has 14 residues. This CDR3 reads CASSRGDGNQPQHF. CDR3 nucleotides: TGTGCCAGCAGCCGGGGGGACGGCAATCAGCCCCAGCATTTT.

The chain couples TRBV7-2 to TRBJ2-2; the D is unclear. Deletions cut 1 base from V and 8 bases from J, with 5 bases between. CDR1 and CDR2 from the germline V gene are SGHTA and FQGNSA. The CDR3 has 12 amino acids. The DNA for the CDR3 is TGTGCCAGCAGCTTAGACTGGGGGGAGCTGTTTTTT. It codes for CASSLDWGELFF.

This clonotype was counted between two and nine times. For the CDR3, the DNA is TGTGCCATCAGTCAGACTAGCGGGGCACGTGAGACCCAGTACTTC. Its translation is CAISQTSGARETQYF. V usage is TRBV10-3 and J usage is TRBJ2-5; TRBD2 matches at 11 bases. CDR1 is ENHRY, CDR2 SYGVKD, per germline. The CDR3 spans 15 residues. V lost 5 bases and J lost 5; bases outside the gene matches: 7.

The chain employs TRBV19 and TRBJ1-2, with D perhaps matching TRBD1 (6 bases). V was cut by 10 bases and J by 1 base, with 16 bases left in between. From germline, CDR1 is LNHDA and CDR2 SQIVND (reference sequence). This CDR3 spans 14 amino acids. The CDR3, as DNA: TGTGCCACCGGGGGCAGAACTATTAACTATGGCTACACCTTC. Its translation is CATGGRTINYGYTF.

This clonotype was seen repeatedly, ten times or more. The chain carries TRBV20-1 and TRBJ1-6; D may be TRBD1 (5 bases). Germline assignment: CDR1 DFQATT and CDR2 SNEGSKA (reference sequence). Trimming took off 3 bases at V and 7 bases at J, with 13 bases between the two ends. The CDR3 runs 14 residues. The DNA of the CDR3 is TGCAGTGCTAGTCCCAAGGGGATGAATTCACCCCTCCACTTT. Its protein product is CSASPKGMNSPLHF.

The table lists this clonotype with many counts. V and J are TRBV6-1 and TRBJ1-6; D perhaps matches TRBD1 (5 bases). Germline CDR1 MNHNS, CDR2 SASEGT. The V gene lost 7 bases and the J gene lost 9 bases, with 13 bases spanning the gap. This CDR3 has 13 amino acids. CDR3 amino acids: CASTYARGSPLHF. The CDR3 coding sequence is TGTGCCAGCACCTACGCAAGGGGTTCACCCCTCCACTTT.

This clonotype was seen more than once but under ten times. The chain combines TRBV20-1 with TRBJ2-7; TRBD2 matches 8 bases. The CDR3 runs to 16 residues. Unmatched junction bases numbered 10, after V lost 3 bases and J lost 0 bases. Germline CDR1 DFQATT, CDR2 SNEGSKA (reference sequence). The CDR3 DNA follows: TGCAGTGCTAGGGGGCTTTGGAGCGGGAGCTCCTACGAGCAGTACTTC. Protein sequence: CSARGLWSGSSYEQYF.

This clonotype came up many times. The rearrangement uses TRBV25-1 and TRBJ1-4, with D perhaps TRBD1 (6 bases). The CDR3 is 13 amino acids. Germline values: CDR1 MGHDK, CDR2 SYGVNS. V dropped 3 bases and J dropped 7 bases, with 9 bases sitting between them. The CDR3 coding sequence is TGTGCCAGCAGTGAGATAGGGGGTGAAAAACTGTTTTTT. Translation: CASSEIGGEKLFF.